The 5 T cell receptor beta chains below were found in one sample sequenced in a study of cytomegalovirus exposure and HLA in healthy donors. The method was immunoSEQ multiplex PCR; TCRdb's version includes in-frame clones alone and lacks a portion of them. Of some 75,000 clones listed, approximately 96% were seen once; the top ten hold approximately 1.3%. Sequences were obtained from PBMCs. These TCRs come from a woman under 30 in good health and CMV-seronegative.

The count of this clone is one. For the CDR3, the DNA is TGCGCCAGCAGCGAGGGTTTCGGGGGCTACACCTTC. It translates to CASSEGFGGYTF. V and J are TRBV5-1 and TRBJ1-2, with D uncertain. V was trimmed by 4 bases and J by 8 bases, leaving 12 bases between them. The CDR3 spans 12 residues. CDR1 and CDR2 from the germline V gene are SGHRS and YFSETQ.

This CDR3 reads CASSAMGLAFNTDTQYF. CDR3 bases: TGTGCCAGCTCAGCTATGGGACTAGCGTTTAACACAGATACGCAGTATTTT. The chain combines TRBV18 with TRBJ2-3, with 10 bases fitting TRBD2. There are 17 residues in the CDR3. Germline V lookup: CDR1 KGHSH, CDR2 LQKENI. Trimming took 5 bases from V and 2 from J; bases not matched to a gene: 10. The full variable domain, its missing parts supplied by reference TRBV18 and TRBJ2-3, is NAGVMQNPRHLVRRRGQEARLRCSPMKGHSHVYWYRQLPEEGLKFMVYLQKENIIDESGMPKERFSAEFPKEGPSILRIQQVVRGDSAAYFCASSAMGLAFNTDTQYFGPGTRLTVL.

The chain joins TRBV5-1 to TRBJ2-5, with 14 bases aligning to TRBD2. The germline CDR1 and CDR2 sequences are SGHRS and YFSETQ. The trim removed 4 bases at V and 5 bases at J, leaving 7 bases unmatched. The CDR3 spans 16 residues. CDR3 nucleotide sequence: TGCGCCAGCAGCGAAGGGACTAGCGGGAGCCACGAGACCCAGTACTTC. This translates into CASSEGTSGSHETQYF.

The chain recombines TRBV6-1 with TRBJ2-5, with a tentative D call TRBD2 (6 bases). The CDR3 is made up of 14 amino acids. Germline V gene lookup returns CDR1 MNHNS and CDR2 SASEGT. Trimming removed 3 bases at V and 2 bases at J, with 10 bases between. The CDR3 DNA is TGTGCCAGCAGTGATCGGGGGAGGCAAGAGACCCAGTACTTC. It yields the protein CASSDRGRQETQYF.

This rearrangement joins TRBV10-2 to TRBJ2-3, with 8 bases aligning to TRBD1. With 7 bases clipped from V and 1 base from J, the junction kept 7 bases outside the gene matches. CDR1 WSHSY and CDR2 SAAADI come from the germline V gene. This CDR3 contains 15 residues. For the CDR3, the DNA is TGCGCCAGCAATGCCGGGGGACAGGGCACAGATACGCAGTATTTT. Its translation: CASNAGGQGTDTQYF.